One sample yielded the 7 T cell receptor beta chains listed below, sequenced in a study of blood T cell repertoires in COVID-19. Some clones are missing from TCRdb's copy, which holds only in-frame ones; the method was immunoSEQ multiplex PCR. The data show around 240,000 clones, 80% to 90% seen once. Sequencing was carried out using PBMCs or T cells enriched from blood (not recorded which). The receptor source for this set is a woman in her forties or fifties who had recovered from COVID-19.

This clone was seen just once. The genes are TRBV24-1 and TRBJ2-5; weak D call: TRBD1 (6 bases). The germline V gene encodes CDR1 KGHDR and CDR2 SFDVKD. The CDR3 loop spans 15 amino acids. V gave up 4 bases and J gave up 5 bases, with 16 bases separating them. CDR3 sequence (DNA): TGTGCCACCAGTGAAGGGGGAGCAGGTGAGGAGACCCAGTACTTC. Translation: CATSEGGAGEETQYF.

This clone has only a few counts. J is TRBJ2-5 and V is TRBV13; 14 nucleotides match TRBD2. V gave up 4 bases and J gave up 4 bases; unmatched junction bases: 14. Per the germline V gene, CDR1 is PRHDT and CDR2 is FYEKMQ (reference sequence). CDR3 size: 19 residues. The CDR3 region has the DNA TGTGCCAGCAGCTCACTTACCAATCCGGGACTAGCGGGAGTAGAGACCCAGTACTTC. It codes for CASSSLTNPGLAGVETQYF.

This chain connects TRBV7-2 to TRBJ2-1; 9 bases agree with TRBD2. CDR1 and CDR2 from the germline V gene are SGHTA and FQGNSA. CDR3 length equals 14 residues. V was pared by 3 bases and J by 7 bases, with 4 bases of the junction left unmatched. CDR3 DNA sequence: TGTGCCAGCAGCTTTTCTAGCGGGATAAATGAGCAGTTCTTC. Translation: CASSFSSGINEQFF.

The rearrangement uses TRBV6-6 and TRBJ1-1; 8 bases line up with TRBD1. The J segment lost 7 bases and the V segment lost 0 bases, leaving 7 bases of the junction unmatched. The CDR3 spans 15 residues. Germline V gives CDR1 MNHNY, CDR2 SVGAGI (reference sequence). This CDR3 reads CASSYSDRGRGEAFF. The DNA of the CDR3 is TGTGCCAGCAGTTACTCAGACAGGGGTAGGGGTGAAGCTTTCTTT.

Here the CDR3 DNA reads TGTGCCAGCAGTCCAATTAAAGCAGGGCTCTCTGGAAACACCATATATTTT. Translation gives CASSPIKAGLSGNTIYF. This sequence joins TRBV2 and TRBJ1-3; possibly TRBD1 for D (5 bases). The germline gives CDR1 SNHLY, CDR2 FYNNEI. The CDR3 is 17 residues long. V lost 5 bases to trimming and J lost 0 bases, with 17 bases between them.

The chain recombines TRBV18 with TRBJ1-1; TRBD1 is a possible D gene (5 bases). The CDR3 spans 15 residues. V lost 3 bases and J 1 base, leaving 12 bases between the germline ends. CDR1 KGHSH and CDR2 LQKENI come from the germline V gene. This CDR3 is CASSPPFGQNTEAFF. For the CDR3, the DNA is TGTGCCAGCTCACCCCCCTTCGGACAGAACACTGAAGCTTTCTTT.

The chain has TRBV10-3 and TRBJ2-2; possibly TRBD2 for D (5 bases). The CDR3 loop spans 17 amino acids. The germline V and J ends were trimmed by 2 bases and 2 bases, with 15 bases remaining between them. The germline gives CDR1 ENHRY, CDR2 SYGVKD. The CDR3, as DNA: TGTGCCATCAGTGAGAGTTATTGGCGGGCCAACACCGGGGAGCTGTTTTTT. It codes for CAISESYWRANTGELFF.